This TCR beta chain was identified in a study of shared clonotypes between healthy human individuals. In the original processing: Because ImmunoSEQ provided only junction sequences with no quality scores, the filtering differed. TCRdb's copy holds only in-frame clones and misses some; the assay was immunoSEQ multiplex PCR. Clone size and V and J calls were adopted from that table, with D and trimming inferred from the DNA. The table shows 1.6 million or so clones, with around 98.5% occurring only once. Trimming cost V 3 bases and J 2 bases, with 12 bases left between them. Per the germline V gene, CDR1 is SGHRS and CDR2 is YFSETQ. The CDR3 extends over 15 amino acids.

This sequence originates from a man aged 25 to 40 in good health. Input material: naive CD4+ T cells sorted from blood. Indicated subset: CD45RA+ positively selected. The J gene is TRBJ2-1, the V gene TRBV5-1; D gene unclear. CDR3 sequence (DNA): TGCGCCAGCAGCTCCGGGCTAACCACCTACAATGAGCAGTTCTTC. Protein: CASSSGLTTYNEQFF.